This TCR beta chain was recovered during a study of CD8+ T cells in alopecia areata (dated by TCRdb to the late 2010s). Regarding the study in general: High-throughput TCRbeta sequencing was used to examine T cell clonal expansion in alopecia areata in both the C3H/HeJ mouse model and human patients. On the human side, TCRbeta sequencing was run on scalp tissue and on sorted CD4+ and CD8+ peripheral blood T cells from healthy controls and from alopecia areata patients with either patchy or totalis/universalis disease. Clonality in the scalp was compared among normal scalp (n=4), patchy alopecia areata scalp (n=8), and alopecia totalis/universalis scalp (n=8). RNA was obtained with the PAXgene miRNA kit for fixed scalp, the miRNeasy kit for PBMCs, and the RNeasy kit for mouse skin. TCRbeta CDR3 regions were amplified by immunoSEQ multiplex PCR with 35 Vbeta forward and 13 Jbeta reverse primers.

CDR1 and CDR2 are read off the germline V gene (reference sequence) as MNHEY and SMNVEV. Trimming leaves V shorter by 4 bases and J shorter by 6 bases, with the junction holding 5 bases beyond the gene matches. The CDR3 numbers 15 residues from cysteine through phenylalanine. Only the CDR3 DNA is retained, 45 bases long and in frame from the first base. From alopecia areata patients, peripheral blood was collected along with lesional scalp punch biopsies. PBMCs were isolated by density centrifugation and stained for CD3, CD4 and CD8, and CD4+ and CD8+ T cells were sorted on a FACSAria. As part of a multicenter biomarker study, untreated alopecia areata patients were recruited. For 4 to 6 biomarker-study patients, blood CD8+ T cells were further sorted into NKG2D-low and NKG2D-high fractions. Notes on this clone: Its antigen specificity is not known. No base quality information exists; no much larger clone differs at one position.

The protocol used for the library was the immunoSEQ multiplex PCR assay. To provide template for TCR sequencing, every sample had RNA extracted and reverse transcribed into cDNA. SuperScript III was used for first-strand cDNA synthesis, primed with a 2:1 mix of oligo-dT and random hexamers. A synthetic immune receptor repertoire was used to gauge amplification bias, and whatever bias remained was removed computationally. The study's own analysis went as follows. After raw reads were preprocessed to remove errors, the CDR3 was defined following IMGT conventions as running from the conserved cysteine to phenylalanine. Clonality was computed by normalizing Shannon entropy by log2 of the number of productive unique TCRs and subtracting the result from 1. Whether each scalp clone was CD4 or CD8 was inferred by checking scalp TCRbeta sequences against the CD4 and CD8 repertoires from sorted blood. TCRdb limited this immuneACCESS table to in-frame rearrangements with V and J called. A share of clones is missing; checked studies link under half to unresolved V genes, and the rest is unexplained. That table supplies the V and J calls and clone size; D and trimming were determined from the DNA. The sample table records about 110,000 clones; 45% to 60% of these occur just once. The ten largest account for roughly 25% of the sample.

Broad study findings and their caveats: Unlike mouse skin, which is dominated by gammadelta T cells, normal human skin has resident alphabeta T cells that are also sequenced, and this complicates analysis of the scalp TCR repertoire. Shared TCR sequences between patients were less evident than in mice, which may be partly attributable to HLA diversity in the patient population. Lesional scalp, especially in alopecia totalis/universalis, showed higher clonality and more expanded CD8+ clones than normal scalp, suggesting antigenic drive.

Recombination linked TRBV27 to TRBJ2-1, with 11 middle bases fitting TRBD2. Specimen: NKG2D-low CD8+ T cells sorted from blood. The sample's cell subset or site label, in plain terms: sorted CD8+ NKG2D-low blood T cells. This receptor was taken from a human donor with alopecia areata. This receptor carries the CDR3 CASSSGGLAANEQFF. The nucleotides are TGTGCCAGCAGTTCGGGGGGACTAGCGGCCAATGAGCAGTTCTTC.